The clone carrying this T cell receptor (beta chain) was found once. What it binds is unknown. The sample is drawn from a study of cytomegalovirus exposure and HLA in healthy donors. Overall study results and limits: According to a later analysis, most TCR beta chains associated with CMV appeared HLA-restricted.

The PCR made use of 60 Vbeta and 13 Jbeta primers. How the authors handled the data: Counted up in a later analysis, unique TCR beta chains came to some 80 million, with 9.5 million to 13 million shared. Produced via immunoSEQ multiplex PCR; TCRdb's table is partial and in-frame only. The V and J calls and the clone size are those of that table, but D and trimming were determined from the DNA. Of roughly 150,000 clones in the sample, about 81% are singletons; the top ten hold roughly 1.6%. Healthy donors of bone marrow made up the group. The CDR3 length is 15 residues. J was trimmed by 8 bases and V by 5 bases; bases with no gene match: 10. CDR1 and CDR2 from the germline V gene are MNHEY and SMNVEV (reference sequence).

The chain links TRBV27 to TRBJ1-2; 11 bases are a match to TRBD1. The sample was PBMCs. This clonotype was obtained from a girl under 18 in good health and CMV-seropositive. The CDR3 DNA is TGTGCCAGCAGTCCGGCAGAGGGACAGGGGGGCGGCTACACCTTC. It codes for CASSPAEGQGGGYTF.